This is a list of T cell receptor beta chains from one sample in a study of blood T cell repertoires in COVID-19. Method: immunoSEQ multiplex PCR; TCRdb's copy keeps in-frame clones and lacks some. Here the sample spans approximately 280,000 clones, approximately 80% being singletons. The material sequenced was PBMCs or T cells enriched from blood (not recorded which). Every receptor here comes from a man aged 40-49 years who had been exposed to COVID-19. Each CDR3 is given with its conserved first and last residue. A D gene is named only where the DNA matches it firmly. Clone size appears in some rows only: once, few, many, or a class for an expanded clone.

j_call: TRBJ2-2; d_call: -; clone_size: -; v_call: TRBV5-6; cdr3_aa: CASSLGLLNTGELFF; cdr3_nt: TGTGCCAGCAGCTTGGGGCTCCTGAACACCGGGGAGCTGTTTTTT
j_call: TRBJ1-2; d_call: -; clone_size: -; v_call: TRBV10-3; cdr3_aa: CAISETGNYGYTF; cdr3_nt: TGTGCCATCAGTGAGACAGGGAACTATGGCTACACCTTC
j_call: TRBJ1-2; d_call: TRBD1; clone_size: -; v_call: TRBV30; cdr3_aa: CASPGQGVYGYTF; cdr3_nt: TGTGCCTCTCCGGGACAGGGTGTCTATGGCTACACCTTC
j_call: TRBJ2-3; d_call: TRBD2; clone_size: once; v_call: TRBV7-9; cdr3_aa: CASSSGGPGPGTDTQYF; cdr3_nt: TGTGCCAGCAGCTCGGGGGGTCCGGGACCCGGCACAGATACGCAGTATTTT
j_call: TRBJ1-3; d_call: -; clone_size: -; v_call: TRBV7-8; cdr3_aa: CASSLGGSGNTIYF; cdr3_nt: TGTGCCAGCAGTTTAGGAGGCTCTGGAAACACCATATATTTT
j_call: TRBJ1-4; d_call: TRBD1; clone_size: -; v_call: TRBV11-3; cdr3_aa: CASSTPGQGVQKLFF; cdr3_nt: TGTGCCAGCAGCACCCCGGGACAGGGGGTACAAAAACTGTTTTTT
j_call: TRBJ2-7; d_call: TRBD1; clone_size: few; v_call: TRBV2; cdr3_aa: CASSEQQDRAYEQYF; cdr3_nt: TGTGCCAGCAGTGAACAACAGGACAGGGCCTACGAGCAGTACTTC
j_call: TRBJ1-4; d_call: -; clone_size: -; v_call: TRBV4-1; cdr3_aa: CASSQGTGGVGPSNEKLFF; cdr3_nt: TGCGCCAGCAGCCAAGGAACGGGGGGAGTAGGTCCCTCCAATGAAAAACTGTTTTTT
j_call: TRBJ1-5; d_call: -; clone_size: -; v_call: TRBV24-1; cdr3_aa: CATSGGGNQPQHF; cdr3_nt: TGTGCCACAAGCGGGGGGGGCAATCAGCCCCAGCATTTT
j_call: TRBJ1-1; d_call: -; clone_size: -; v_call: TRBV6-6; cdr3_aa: CASSPHGSTNTEAFF; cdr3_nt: TGTGCCAGCAGTCCCCACGGGTCCACGAACACTGAAGCTTTCTTT
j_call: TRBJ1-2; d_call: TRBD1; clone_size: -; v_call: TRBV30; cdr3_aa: CAWKLGQGGHGYTF; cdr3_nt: TGTGCCTGGAAACTGGGACAGGGTGGCCATGGCTACACCTTC
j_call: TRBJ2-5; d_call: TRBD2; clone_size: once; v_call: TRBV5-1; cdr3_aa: CASSLDRGGETQYF; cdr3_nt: TGCGCCAGCAGCTTGGATAGGGGAGGGGAGACCCAGTACTTC
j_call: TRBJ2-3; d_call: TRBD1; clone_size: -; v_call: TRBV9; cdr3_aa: CASSVRQGADTQYF; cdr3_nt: TGTGCCAGCAGCGTACGCCAGGGGGCAGATACGCAGTATTTT
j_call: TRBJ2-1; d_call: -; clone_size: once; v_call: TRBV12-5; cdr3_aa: CAAAPYNEQFF; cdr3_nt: TGTGCAGCGGCGCCCTACAATGAGCAGTTCTTC
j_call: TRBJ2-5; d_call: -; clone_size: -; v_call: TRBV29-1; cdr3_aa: CTLRQQETQYF; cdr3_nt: TGCACCCTTAGACAGCAAGAGACCCAGTACTTC
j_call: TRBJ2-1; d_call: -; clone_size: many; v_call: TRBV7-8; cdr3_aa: CASRPPGGINNEQFF; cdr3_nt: TGTGCCAGCAGACCCCCTGGGGGGATTAACAATGAGCAGTTCTTC
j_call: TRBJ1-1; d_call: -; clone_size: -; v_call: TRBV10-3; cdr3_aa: CAISPGTREAFF; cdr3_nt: TGTGCCATCAGTCCCGGGACAAGGGAAGCTTTCTTT
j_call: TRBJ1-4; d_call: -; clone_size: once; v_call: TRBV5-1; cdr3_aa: CASSPGQTTNEKLFF; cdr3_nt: TGCGCCAGCAGCCCGGGACAAACAACTAATGAAAAACTGTTTTTT
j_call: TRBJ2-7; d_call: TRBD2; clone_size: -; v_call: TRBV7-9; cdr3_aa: CASSPNSGRGNYEQYF; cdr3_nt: TGTGCCAGCAGCCCCAATTCAGGGAGGGGAAACTACGAGCAGTACTTC
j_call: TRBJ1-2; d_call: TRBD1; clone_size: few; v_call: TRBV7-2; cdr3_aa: CASSLTGANYGYTF; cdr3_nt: TGTGCCAGCAGCTTAACAGGGGCTAACTATGGCTACACCTTC
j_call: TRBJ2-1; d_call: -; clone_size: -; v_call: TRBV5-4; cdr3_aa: CASSLIANEQFF; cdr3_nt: TGTGCCAGCAGCTTGATAGCTAATGAGCAGTTCTTC
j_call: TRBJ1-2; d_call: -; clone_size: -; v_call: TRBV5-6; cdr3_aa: CASSPIGPSGGYTF; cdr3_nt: TGTGCCAGCAGCCCCATAGGACCTTCGGGGGGCTACACCTTC
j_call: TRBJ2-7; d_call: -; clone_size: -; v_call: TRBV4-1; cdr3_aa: CASSQEVRVAYEQYF; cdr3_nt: TGCGCCAGCAGCCAAGAGGTCAGGGTTGCGTACGAGCAGTACTTC
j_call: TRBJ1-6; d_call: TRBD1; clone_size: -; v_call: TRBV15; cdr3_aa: CATSRAGTENSPLHF; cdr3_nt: TGTGCCACCAGCAGAGCGGGGACAGAAAATTCACCCCTCCACTTT
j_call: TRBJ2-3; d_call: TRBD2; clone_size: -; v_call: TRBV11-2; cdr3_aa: CASSFITGGGDTQYF; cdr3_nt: TGTGCCAGCAGCTTTATAACGGGAGGTGGGGATACGCAGTATTTT
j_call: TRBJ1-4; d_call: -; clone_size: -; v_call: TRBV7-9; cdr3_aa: CASSGGTDEKLFF; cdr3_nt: TGTGCCAGCAGCGGGGGGACTGATGAAAAACTGTTTTTT
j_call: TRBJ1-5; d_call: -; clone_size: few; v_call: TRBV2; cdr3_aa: CASRGSPGQPQHF; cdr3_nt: TGTGCCAGCAGGGGGAGTCCGGGTCAGCCCCAGCATTTT
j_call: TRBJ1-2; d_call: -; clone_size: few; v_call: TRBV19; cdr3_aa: CASSIGQRGYTF; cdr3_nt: TGTGCCAGTAGTATAGGACAGAGGGGCTACACCTTC
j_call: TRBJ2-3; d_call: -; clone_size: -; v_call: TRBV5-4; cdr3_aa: CASSLGLADTQYF; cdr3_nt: TGTGCCAGCAGCTTGGGACTAGCAGATACGCAGTATTTT
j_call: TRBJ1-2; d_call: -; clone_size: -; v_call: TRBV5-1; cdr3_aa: CASRRGPDSPVGYTF; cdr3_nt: TGCGCCAGCAGACGAGGTCCCGACAGCCCCGTTGGCTACACCTTC
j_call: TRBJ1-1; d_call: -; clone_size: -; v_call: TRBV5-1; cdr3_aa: CASSLGGVGTEAFF; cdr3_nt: TGCGCCAGCAGCTTGGGAGGAGTGGGCACTGAAGCTTTCTTT
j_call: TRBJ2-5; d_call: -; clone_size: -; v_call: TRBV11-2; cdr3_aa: CASSLVQGQETQYF; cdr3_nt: TGTGCCAGCAGCTTAGTCCAGGGCCAAGAGACCCAGTACTTC
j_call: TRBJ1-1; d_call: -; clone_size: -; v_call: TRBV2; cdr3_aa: CASQMNPPPGTEAFF; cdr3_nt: TGTGCCAGCCAGATGAACCCCCCCCCGGGGACTGAAGCTTTCTTT
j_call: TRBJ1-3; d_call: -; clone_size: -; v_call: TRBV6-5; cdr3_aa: CASSYSITGGNTIYF; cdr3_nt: TGTGCCAGCAGTTACTCGATAACAGGGGGAAACACCATATATTTT
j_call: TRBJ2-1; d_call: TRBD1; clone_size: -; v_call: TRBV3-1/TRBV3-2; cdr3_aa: CASSPPGTGTYNEQFF; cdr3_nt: TGTGCCAGCAGCCCTCCCGGGACAGGGACATACAATGAGCAGTTCTTC
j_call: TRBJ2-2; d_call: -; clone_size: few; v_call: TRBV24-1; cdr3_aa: CATSALTTGELFF; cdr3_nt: TGTGCCACCAGTGCTCTAACCACCGGGGAGCTGTTTTTT
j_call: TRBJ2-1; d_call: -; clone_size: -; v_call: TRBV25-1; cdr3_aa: CASSASATGYSEQFF; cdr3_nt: TGTGCCAGCAGTGCGTCGGCTACAGGGTATAGTGAGCAGTTCTTC
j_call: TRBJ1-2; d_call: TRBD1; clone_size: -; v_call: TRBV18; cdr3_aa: CASSPDRAHGYTF; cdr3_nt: TGTGCCAGCTCACCCGACAGGGCGCATGGCTACACCTTC
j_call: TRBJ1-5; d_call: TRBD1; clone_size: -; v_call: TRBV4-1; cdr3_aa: CASSQVGNRGMRSNQPQHF; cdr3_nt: TGCGCCAGCAGCCAAGTGGGGAACAGGGGCATGAGGAGCAATCAGCCCCAGCATTTT
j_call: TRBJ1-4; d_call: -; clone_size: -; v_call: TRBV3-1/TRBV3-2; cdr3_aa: CASSQGRSREKLFF; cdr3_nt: TGTGCCAGCAGCCAAGGTCGGTCCCGAGAAAAACTGTTTTTT
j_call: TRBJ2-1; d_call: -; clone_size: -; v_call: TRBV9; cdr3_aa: CASSVAGTYSYNEQFF; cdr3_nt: TGTGCCAGCAGCGTAGCAGGGACTTACTCCTACAATGAGCAGTTCTTC
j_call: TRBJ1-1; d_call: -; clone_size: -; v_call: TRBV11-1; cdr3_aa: CASSLSGNTEAFF; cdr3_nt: TGTGCCAGCAGCTTATCAGGGAACACTGAAGCTTTCTTT
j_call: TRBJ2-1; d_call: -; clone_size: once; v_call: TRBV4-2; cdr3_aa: CASSPRDSYNEQFF; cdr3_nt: TGTGCCAGCAGCCCGCGGGACTCCTACAATGAGCAGTTCTTC
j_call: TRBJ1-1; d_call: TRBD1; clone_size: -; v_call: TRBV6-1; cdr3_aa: CASSEAGDREAFF; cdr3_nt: TGTGCCAGCAGTGAAGCGGGGGACAGGGAAGCTTTCTTT
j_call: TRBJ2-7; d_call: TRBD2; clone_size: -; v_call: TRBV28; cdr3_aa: CATRTSGRFYEQYF; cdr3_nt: TGTGCCACCCGGACTAGCGGGAGGTTCTACGAGCAGTACTTC
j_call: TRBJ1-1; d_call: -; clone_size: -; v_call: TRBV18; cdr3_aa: CASSPPFLRGNTEAFF; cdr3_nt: TGTGCCAGCTCACCACCCTTTCTAAGGGGGAACACTGAAGCTTTCTTT
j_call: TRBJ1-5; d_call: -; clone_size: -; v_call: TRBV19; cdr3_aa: CASRAYSNQPQHF; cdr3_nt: TGTGCCAGTAGGGCATATAGCAATCAGCCCCAGCATTTT
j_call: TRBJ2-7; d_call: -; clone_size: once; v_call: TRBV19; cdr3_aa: CASSIVASTEGQYF; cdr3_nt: TGTGCCAGTAGTATAGTAGCTAGCACCGAAGGGCAGTACTTC
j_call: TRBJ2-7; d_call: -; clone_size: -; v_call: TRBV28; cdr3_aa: CASRGDFSYEQYF; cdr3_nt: TGTGCCAGCAGGGGGGACTTCTCCTACGAGCAGTACTTC
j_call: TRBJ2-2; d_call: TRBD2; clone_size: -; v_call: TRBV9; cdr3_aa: CASSVGAGGPTGELFF; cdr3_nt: TGTGCCAGCAGCGTAGGAGCGGGAGGGCCTACCGGGGAGCTGTTTTTT
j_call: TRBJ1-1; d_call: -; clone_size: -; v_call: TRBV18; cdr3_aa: CASSAGLNTEAFF; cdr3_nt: TGTGCCAGCTCAGCAGGGTTGAACACTGAAGCTTTCTTT
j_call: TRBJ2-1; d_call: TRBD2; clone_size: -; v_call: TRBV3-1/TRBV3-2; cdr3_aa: CASSQVDTLLQRGPRYNEQFF; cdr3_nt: TGTGCCAGCAGCCAAGTAGATACCCTTTTGCAGCGGGGGCCGCGCTACAATGAGCAGTTCTTC
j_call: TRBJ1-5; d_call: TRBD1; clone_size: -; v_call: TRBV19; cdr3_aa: CASSQSGTGGSQPQHF; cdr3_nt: TGTGCCAGTAGCCAATCCGGGACAGGGGGAAGTCAGCCCCAGCATTTT
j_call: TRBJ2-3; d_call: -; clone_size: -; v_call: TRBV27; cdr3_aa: CASSPRVDSDTQYF; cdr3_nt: TGTGCCAGCAGTCCCCGGGTCGATTCAGATACGCAGTATTTT
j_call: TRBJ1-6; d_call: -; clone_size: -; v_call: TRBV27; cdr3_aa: CASSLYQVVKNNSPLHF; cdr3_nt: TGTGCCAGCAGTTTATATCAGGTTGTCAAGAATAATTCACCCCTCCACTTT
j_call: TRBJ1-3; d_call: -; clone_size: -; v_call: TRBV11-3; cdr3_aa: CASRAITASGNTIYF; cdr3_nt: TGTGCCAGCAGAGCTATAACAGCCTCTGGAAACACCATATATTTT
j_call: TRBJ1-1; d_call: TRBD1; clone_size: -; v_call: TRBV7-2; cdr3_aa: CASSTPDRATEAFF; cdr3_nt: TGTGCCAGCAGCACTCCCGACAGGGCGACTGAAGCTTTCTTT
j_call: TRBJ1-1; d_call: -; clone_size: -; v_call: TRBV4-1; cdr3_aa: CASSREGPTEAFF; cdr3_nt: TGCGCCAGCAGCCGGGAGGGCCCAACTGAAGCTTTCTTT
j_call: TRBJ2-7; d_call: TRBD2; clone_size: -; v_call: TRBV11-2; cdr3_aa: CASSLSGRYEQYF; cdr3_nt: TGTGCCAGCAGCTTGAGCGGGAGGTACGAGCAGTACTTC
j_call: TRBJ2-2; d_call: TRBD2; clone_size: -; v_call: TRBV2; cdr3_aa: CASISGTSNGELFF; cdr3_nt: TGTGCCAGCATCAGTGGGACTAGTAACGGGGAGCTGTTTTTT